One TCR beta chain is described in this entry. TCRdb processed the 5' RACE reads anew with MiXCR; each CDR3 protein has one entry. The sample has about 570,000 distinct CDR3 sequences; 9.5% to 10% are singletons. There are 17 residues in the CDR3. With 1 base clipped from V and 2 bases from J, the junction kept 1 base outside the gene matches. CDR1 is LGHNA, CDR2 YSLEER, per germline. The data are from a study of identical twins. These data were likewise used in another study, on yellow fever vaccine responses in identical twins. That paper adds: Twins' vaccine T cell response reportedly seemed partly convergent, partly personalized.

V gene TRBV4-3 combines with J gene TRBJ2-3; the match to TRBD2 covers 15 bases. The source material was PBMCs. This sequence originates from a woman between 18 and 30 years old in good health. The CDR3 DNA follows: TGCGCCAGCAGCCAAGGGACTAGCGGGAGGGCCACAGATACGCAGTATTTT. Translation: CASSQGTSGRATDTQYF.